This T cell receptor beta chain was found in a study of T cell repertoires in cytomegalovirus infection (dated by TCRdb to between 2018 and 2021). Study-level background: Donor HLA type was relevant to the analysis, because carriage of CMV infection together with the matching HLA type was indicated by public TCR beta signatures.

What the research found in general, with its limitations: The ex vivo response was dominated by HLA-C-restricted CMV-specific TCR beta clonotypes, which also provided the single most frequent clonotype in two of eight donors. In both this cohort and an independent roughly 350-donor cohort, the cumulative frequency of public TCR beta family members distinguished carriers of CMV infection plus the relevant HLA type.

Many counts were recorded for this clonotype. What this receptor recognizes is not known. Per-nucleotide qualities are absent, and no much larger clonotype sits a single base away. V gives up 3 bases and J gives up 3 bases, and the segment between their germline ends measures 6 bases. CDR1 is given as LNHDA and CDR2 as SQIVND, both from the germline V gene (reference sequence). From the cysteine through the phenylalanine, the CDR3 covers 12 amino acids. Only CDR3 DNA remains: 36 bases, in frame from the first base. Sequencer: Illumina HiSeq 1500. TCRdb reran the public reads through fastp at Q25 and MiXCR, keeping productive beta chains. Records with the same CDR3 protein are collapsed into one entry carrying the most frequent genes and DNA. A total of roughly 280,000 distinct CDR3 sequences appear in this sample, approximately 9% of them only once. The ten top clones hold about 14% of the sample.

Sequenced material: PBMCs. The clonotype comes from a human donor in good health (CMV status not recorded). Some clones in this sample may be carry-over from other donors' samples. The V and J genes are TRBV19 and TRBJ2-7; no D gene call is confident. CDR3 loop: CASSIGNYEQYF. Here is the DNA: TGTGCCAGTAGTATCGGTAACTACGAGCAGTACTTC.